The rows below give T cell receptor beta chains drawn from one sample of a study of blood T cell repertoires in COVID-19. Produced via immunoSEQ multiplex PCR; TCRdb's table is partial and in-frame only. The sample yields approximately 170,000 clones, 75% to 90% seen once. Sequencing used peripheral blood. These receptors originate from a young man with acute or convalescent COVID-19. CDR3s include the opening cysteine and the closing phenylalanine or tryptophan. D genes are given only for firm matches. Clone size is not always given. Where it is, it says once, few, many or a class for expanded clones.

j_call	v_call	d_call	clone_size	cdr3_nt	cdr3_aa
TRBJ2-3	TRBV5-4	-	-	TGTGCCAGCAGCTTCACTAGCAGCACAGATACGCAGTATTTT	CASSFTSSTDTQYF
TRBJ1-2	TRBV6-1	-	few	TGTGCCAGCAGTGATCGGGGGGCCTATGGCTACACCTTC	CASSDRGAYGYTF
TRBJ2-1	TRBV6-1	TRBD2	-	TGTGCCAGCAGTGCGGGACTAGTCCGGGAAATCCACAATGAGCAGTTCTTC	CASSAGLVREIHNEQFF
TRBJ2-7	TRBV27	-	-	TGTGCCAGCAGTTCAGGGGCCTCTACCTACGAGCAGTACTTC	CASSSGASTYEQYF
TRBJ1-6	TRBV5-1	TRBD1	-	TGCGCCAGCAGCCCCGACAGGGGAGATAATTCACCCCTCCACTTT	CASSPDRGDNSPLHF
TRBJ2-5	TRBV5-1	TRBD2	-	TGCGCCAGCACCCACGCGGGAGGGGGTTTTGAGACCCAGTACTTC	CASTHAGGGFETQYF
TRBJ2-1	TRBV3-1/TRBV3-2	-	-	TGTGCCAGCAGCCAAGGGAAAGGCGGAAAAGAGTTCTTC	CASSQGKGGKEFF
TRBJ2-3	TRBV11-2	TRBD1	-	TGTGCCAGCAGCCCCTGGGACAGATCCGATACGCAGTATTTT	CASSPWDRSDTQYF
TRBJ2-1	TRBV7-8	TRBD2	-	TGTGCCAGCAGGCCTGTCGGGGGGGCCAGTAGGACCTACAATGAGCAGTTCTTC	CASRPVGGASRTYNEQFF
TRBJ2-1	TRBV10-3	TRBD2	-	TGTGCCATCAGTGGGCAGGGACTAGCGGGAGGAGAGGAGCAGTTCTTC	CAISGQGLAGGEEQFF